The clone carrying this T cell receptor beta chain was seen repeatedly, ten times or more. Antigen: not known. Per the germline V gene, CDR1 is SGHKS and CDR2 is YYEKEE (reference sequence). Trimming pared 3 bases from V and 0 bases from J, leaving 10 bases between. The CDR3 is 16 residues long. TCR beta CDR3 region amplification was performed from RNA transcripts. During a first-round RT-PCR of the TCR CDR3, the HTBI primer set was used. TCRdb reprocessed the multiplex PCR reads with MiXCR, giving one entry per CDR3 protein. The sample lists approximately 590,000 distinct CDR3 sequences, less than 20% occurring once. With a duration under 2 months, the hyperthyroidism was newly diagnosed in patients aged 18 to 65. Each diagnosis was grounded in clinical symptoms, serum thyroxine and TRAb, thyroid ultrasound, and orbital computed tomography. The record originates from a study of T cells in Graves' hyperthyroidism and ophthalmopathy.

Study findings and constraints: Most thyroid clonotypes expanded above 0.001 appeared in blood too.

The sequencing sample was made of blood. The chain has TRBV5-5 and TRBJ2-6, with D perhaps matching TRBD1 or TRBD2 (5 bases each). This clonotype was obtained from a woman aged 25 to 39 with Graves' hyperthyroidism. CDR3 bases: TGTGCCAGCAGCTACGGGGCTAGCTCTGGGGCCAACGTCCTGACTTTC. Amino acid sequence: CASSYGASSGANVLTF.